The 8 T cell receptor beta chains in this list originate from one sample, sequenced in a study of T cells in localized non-small cell lung cancer. TCRdb's table, derived via immunoSEQ multiplex PCR, lists solely in-frame clones and lacks some. Of around 94,000 clones in the sample, roughly 86% were seen once. The sample here was peripheral blood, taken before any cancer treatment. Source of these receptors: a man between 40 and 75 years old with stage I squamous cell lung carcinoma.

J is TRBJ2-7 and V is TRBV10-2; perhaps TRBD2 as D (6 bases). Germline lookup yields CDR1 WSHSY and CDR2 SAAADI. The CDR3 has 14 amino acids. Trimming stripped 0 bases from V and 3 bases from J, with 9 bases between. CDR3 nucleotides: TGCGCCAGCAGTGAGTCTCAGGGACTCTACGAGCAGTACTTC. The encoded protein is CASSESQGLYEQYF.

This chain connects TRBV15 to TRBJ1-5, with a tentative D call TRBD1 (5 bases). The CDR3 sequence is 13 residues long. V lost 8 bases and J 3 bases, leaving 11 bases between the germline ends. The germline V gene has CDR1 LNHNV and CDR2 YYDKDF (reference sequence). The DNA of the CDR3 is TGTGCCACCGGTGACAGTTACAATCAGCCCCAGCATTTT. This encodes CATGDSYNQPQHF.

The gene calls are TRBV4-2 and TRBJ1-2; TRBD1 might be the D (6 bases). Trimming removed 1 base at V and 2 bases at J, with 17 bases between. Germline assignment: CDR1 LGHNA and CDR2 YNFKEQ. CDR3 length: 17 amino acids. CDR3 DNA: TGTGCCAGCAGCCAAGGAAGCAGGGGAGGATCCAACTATGGCTACACCTTC. It yields the protein CASSQGSRGGSNYGYTF.

This chain links TRBV5-1 with TRBJ2-2, with 7 bases that match TRBD1. In germline, CDR1 is SGHRS, CDR2 YFSETQ. The CDR3 consists of 16 residues. With 5 bases clipped from V and 1 base from J, the junction kept 8 bases outside the gene matches. CDR3 residues: CASRVPGTENTGELFF. The CDR3 bases are TGCGCCAGCAGGGTCCCCGGGACAGAGAACACCGGGGAGCTGTTTTTT.

The genes are TRBV5-1 and TRBJ1-1; weak D call: TRBD1 (5 bases). Deletions cut 2 bases from V and 1 base from J, with 12 bases between. Per germline, CDR1 SGHRS and CDR2 YFSETQ. The CDR3 sequence is 15 residues long. CDR3 protein: CASSLARDGNTEAFF. The CDR3 DNA is TGCGCCAGCAGCTTAGCCAGGGATGGGAACACTGAAGCTTTCTTT. Full variable domain (missing parts from reference TRBV5-1 and TRBJ1-1): KAGVTQTPRYLIKTRGQQVTLSCSPISGHRSVSWYQQTPGQGLQFLFEYFSETQRNKGNFPGRFSGRQFSNSRSEMNVSTLELGDSALYLCASSLARDGNTEAFFGQGTRLTVV.

The J gene is TRBJ1-1, the V gene TRBV7-8; maybe TRBD1 (6 bases). This CDR3 is built from 17 residues. Trimming removed 3 bases at V and 0 bases at J, with 17 bases between. Germline assignment: CDR1 SGHVS and CDR2 FQNEAQ. The CDR3 coding sequence is TGTGCCAGCAGCTTTACTGGGACAAGTGTAATGAACACTGAAGCTTTCTTT. Its protein product is CASSFTGTSVMNTEAFF.

The chain employs TRBV7-2 and TRBJ1-2; 7 bases are shared with TRBD1. The V segment lost 7 bases and the J segment 4 bases; nucleotides outside the gene matches: 9. Germline V gene sequence: CDR1 SGHTA, CDR2 FQGNSA. This CDR3 comprises 14 residues. The CDR3 spells CASNLRGTAYGYTF. As DNA, the CDR3 is TGTGCCAGCAATCTAAGGGGGACAGCCTATGGCTACACCTTC. The full variable domain, its missing parts supplied by reference TRBV7-2 and TRBJ1-2, is GAGVSQSPSNKVTEKGKDVELRCDPISGHTALYWYRQSLGQGLEFLIYFQGNSAPDKSGLPSDRFSAERTGGSVSTLTIQRTQQEDSAVYLCASNLRGTAYGYTFGSGTRLTVV.

A remark on this clone: At one end, the junction sequence differs from germline, possibly due to a read error. The chain combines TRBV6-5 with TRBJ1-2; maybe TRBD1 (6 bases). From germline, CDR1 is MNHEY and CDR2 SVGAGI. CDR3 length: 13 residues. Here the CDR3 DNA reads TGTGCCATCAGTGAATGGGGGGCCGATGGCTACACCTTC. The encoded protein is CAISEWGADGYTF.